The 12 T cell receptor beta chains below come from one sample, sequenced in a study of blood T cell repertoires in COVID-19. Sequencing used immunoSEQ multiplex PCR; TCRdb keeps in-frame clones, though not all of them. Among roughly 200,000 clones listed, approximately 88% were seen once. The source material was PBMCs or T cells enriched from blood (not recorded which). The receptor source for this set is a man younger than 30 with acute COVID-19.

The CDR3 loop reads CASSYRDGEQYF. CDR3 DNA: TGTGCCAGCAGCTACAGGGATGGCGAGCAGTACTTC. The chain uses TRBV11-3 and TRBJ2-7; TRBD1 is a possible D gene (6 bases). The ends were cut back, 4 bases at V and 6 bases at J, with 10 bases in the middle. The CDR3 has 12 amino acids. CDR1 is SGHNT and CDR2 is YENEEA in the germline V gene.

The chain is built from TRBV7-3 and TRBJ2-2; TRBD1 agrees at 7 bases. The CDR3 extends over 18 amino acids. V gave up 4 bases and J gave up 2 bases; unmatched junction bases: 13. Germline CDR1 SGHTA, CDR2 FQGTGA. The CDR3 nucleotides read TGTGCCAGCAGCTCCACCGACAGGGTCGGTAGAAACACCGGGGAGCTGTTTTTT. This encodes CASSSTDRVGRNTGELFF.

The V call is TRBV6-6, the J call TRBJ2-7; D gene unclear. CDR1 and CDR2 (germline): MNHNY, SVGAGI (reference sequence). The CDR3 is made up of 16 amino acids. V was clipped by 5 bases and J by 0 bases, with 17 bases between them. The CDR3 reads CASSALRRQPSYEQYF. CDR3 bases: TGTGCCAGCAGTGCTCTGCGGCGGCAACCCTCCTACGAGCAGTACTTC.

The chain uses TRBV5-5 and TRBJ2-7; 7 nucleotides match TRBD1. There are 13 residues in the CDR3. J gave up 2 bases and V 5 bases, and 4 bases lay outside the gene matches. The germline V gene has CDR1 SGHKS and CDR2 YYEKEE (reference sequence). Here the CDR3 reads CASRQGQTYEQYF. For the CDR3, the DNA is TGTGCCAGCAGACAGGGACAGACCTACGAGCAGTACTTC.

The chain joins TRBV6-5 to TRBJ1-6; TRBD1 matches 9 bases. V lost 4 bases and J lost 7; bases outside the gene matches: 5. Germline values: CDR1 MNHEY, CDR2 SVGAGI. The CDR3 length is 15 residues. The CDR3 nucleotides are TGTGCCAGCAGTTCGACAGGGGGAAGAAATTCACCCCTCCACTTT. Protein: CASSSTGGRNSPLHF.

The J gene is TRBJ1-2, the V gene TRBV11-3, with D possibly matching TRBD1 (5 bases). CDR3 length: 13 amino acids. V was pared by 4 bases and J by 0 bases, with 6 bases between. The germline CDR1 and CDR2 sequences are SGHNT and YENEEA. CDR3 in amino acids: CASSSGTNYGYTF. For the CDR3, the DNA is TGTGCCAGCAGCTCAGGGACTAACTATGGCTACACCTTC.

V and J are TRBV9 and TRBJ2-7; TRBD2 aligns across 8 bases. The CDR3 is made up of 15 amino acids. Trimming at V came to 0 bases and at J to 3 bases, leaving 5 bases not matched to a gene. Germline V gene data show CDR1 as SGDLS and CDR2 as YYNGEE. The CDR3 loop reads CASSVEVAGNYEQYF. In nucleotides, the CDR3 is TGTGCCAGCAGCGTAGAAGTAGCGGGGAACTACGAGCAGTACTTC.

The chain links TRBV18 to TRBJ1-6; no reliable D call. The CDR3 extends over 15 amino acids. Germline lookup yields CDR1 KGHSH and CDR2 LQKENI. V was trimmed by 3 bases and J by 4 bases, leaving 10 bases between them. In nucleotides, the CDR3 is TGTGCCAGCTCACCCCTCCCGCAGTATAATTCACCCCTCCACTTT. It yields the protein CASSPLPQYNSPLHF.

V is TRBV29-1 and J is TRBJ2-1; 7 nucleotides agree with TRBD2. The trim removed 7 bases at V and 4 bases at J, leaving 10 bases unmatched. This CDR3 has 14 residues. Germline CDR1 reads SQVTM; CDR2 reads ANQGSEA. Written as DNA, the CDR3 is TGCAGCGCCCCCGGGGGGTCCCATTACAATGAGCAGTTCTTC. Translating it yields CSAPGGSHYNEQFF.

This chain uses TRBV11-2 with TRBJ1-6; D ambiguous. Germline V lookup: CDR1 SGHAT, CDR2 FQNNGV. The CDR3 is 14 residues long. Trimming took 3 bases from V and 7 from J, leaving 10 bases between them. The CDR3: CASSFGYQNSPLHF. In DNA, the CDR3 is TGTGCCAGCAGCTTCGGGTACCAAAATTCACCCCTCCACTTT.

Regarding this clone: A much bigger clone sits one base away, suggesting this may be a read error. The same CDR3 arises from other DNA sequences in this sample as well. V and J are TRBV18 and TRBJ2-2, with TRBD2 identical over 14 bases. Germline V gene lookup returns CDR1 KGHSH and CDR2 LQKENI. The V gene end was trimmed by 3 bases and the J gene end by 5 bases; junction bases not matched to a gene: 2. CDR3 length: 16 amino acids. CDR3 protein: CASSPRTSGRTGELFF. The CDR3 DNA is TGTGCCAGCTCACCCAGGACTAGCGGGAGGACCGGGGAGCTGTTTTTT. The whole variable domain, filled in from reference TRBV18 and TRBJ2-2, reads NAGVMQNPRHLVRRRGQEARLRCSPMKGHSHVYWYRQLPEEGLKFMVYLQKENIIDESGMPKERFSAEFPKEGPSILRIQQVVRGDSAAYFCASSPRTSGRTGELFFGEGSRLTVL.

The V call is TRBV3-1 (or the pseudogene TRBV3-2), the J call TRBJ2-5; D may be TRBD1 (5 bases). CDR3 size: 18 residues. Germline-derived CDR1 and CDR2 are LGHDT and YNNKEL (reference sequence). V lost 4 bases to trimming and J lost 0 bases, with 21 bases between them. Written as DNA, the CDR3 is TGTGCCAGCAGCCCTTTATTTAGGTCGTCAGGGTACCAAGAGACCCAGTACTTC. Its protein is CASSPLFRSSGYQETQYF.